This T cell receptor (beta chain) was documented in a study of CD8+ T cells in alopecia areata. In the study overall: Administration of oral tofacitinib to treated patients was at 5 to 10 mg twice daily.

Isolated RNA was reverse transcribed into cDNA used as the sequencing template. The method was immunoSEQ multiplex PCR; TCRdb's version includes in-frame clones alone and lacks a portion of them. The table records 190,000 or so clones, around three fifths of them present only once. This CDR3 region has 13 residues. The germline V gene has CDR1 SGHRS and CDR2 YFSETQ. Trimming cost V 4 bases and J 5 bases, with 12 bases left between them. Treatment specified: oral pan-JAK inhibitor, 5-10 mg twice daily. Alopecia areata patients had lesional scalp punch biopsies and peripheral blood taken from them. The source of this sequence is a human donor with alopecia areata. The sequencing here drew on CD8+ T cells sorted from blood, taken at week 24, from a patient treated with tofacitinib. The chain combines TRBV5-1 with TRBJ2-5; D call uncertain. The CDR3 bases are TGCGCCAGCAGCCCCCCGGTCGGGGAGACCCAGTACTTC. It is translated as CASSPPVGETQYF.